The rows below give T cell receptor beta chains drawn from one sample of a study of cytomegalovirus exposure and HLA in healthy donors. Data came from immunoSEQ multiplex PCR; TCRdb stores just in-frame clones and leaves some out. The sample holds 210,000 or so clones; 77% are singletons and the top ten take roughly 2.5%. Sequenced input: PBMCs. All receptors derive from a woman aged 55-70 years in good health and CMV-seropositive. The CDR3 runs from the conserved cysteine through the conserved F or W. D genes are given only for firm matches. Some rows mark clone size as missing; the rest say once, few, many or name a class of expanded clone.

TRBV10-3	TRBD1	TRBJ1-6	-	CASHGQGNSPLHF	TGTGCCAGCCATGGACAGGGGAATTCACCCCTCCACTTT
TRBV10-2	-	TRBJ2-7	once	CATTEGYGSYEQYF	TGCGCCACCACAGAGGGATATGGCTCCTACGAGCAGTACTTC
TRBV5-1	-	TRBJ2-4	-	CASSLVPRANIQYF	TGCGCCAGCAGCTTGGTACCCAGGGCAAACATTCAGTACTTC
TRBV5-5	-	TRBJ1-1	few	CASSLRLGGATEAFF	TGTGCCAGCAGCTTGAGGTTGGGGGGGGCCACTGAAGCTTTCTTT
TRBV5-1	-	TRBJ1-2	-	CASSGGRFGGYTF	TGCGCCAGCAGCGGAGGGCGATTTGGCGGCTACACCTTC
TRBV19	-	TRBJ1-3	-	CASSDKPAGLSSGNTIYF	TGTGCCAGTAGTGACAAGCCTGCGGGGCTGAGCTCTGGAAACACCATATATTTT
TRBV19	TRBD1	TRBJ2-5	-	CASSIGPGQGKTQYF	TGTGCCAGTAGTATAGGTCCGGGACAGGGTAAGACCCAGTACTTC
TRBV5-4	TRBD1	TRBJ1-6	-	CASRAGTAYNSPLHF	TGTGCCAGCAGAGCCGGGACAGCCTATAATTCACCCCTCCACTTT
TRBV29-1	-	TRBJ2-3	-	CSVAQGSDTQYF	TGCAGCGTTGCGCAGGGTTCAGATACGCAGTATTTT
TRBV28	TRBD1	TRBJ2-7	-	CASRPGQGYGQYF	TGTGCCAGTAGGCCGGGACAGGGTTACGGGCAGTACTTC
TRBV5-1	-	TRBJ2-7	-	CASSNQGNDEQYF	TGCGCCAGCAGCAACCAGGGGAATGACGAGCAGTACTTC
TRBV29-1	TRBD2	TRBJ2-7	-	CSVRTSAAYEQYF	TGCAGCGTACGGACTAGCGCGGCCTACGAGCAGTACTTC
TRBV27	-	TRBJ1-1	-	CASRDMNTEAFF	TGTGCCAGCAGGGACATGAACACTGAAGCTTTCTTT
TRBV29-1	TRBD2	TRBJ2-1	-	CSVFSLLGAGGSSSYNEQFF	TGCAGCGTTTTCTCTCTCTTGGGGGCGGGGGGCTCGAGCTCCTACAATGAGCAGTTCTTC
TRBV10-2	TRBD2	TRBJ2-5	-	CASRTSGGTRTETQYF	TGCGCCAGCAGAACTAGCGGGGGGACCCGCACAGAGACCCAGTACTTC
TRBV10-3	-	TRBJ1-1	-	CAIRITPLNTEAFF	TGTGCCATCAGAATCACTCCGCTGAACACTGAAGCTTTCTTT
TRBV4-3	TRBD2	TRBJ2-3	-	CASSQEGTSSTDTQYF	TGCGCCAGCAGCCAAGAGGGGACTAGCTCCACAGATACGCAGTATTTT
TRBV27	-	TRBJ2-2	-	CASSPQRAVNTGELFF	TGTGCCAGCAGCCCTCAGAGGGCAGTTAACACCGGGGAGCTGTTTTTT
TRBV18	-	TRBJ2-5	-	CASSPQGTQETQYF	TGTGCCAGCTCACCTCAGGGGACGCAAGAGACCCAGTACTTC
TRBV7-2	TRBD2	TRBJ2-3	-	CASSLISWRESGDTQYF	TGTGCCAGCAGCTTAATCAGTTGGCGGGAGTCTGGAGATACGCAGTATTTT
TRBV11-1	-	TRBJ2-5	-	CASSQLETQYF	TGTGCCAGCAGCCAGTTGGAGACCCAGTACTTC
TRBV7-2	TRBD2	TRBJ2-1	-	CASRGTSGSYNEQFF	TGTGCCAGCAGGGGGACTAGCGGGAGTTATAATGAGCAGTTCTTC
TRBV5-1	-	TRBJ2-7	-	CASSSDFYEQYF	TGCGCCAGCAGCTCCGACTTCTACGAGCAGTACTTC
TRBV6-6	-	TRBJ2-5	-	CASSYPGVEETQYF	TGTGCCAGCAGTTACCCGGGGGTCGAAGAGACCCAGTACTTC
TRBV5-1	TRBD2	TRBJ2-5	-	CASSLALAGLETQYF	TGCGCCAGCAGCTTGGCCCTAGCGGGGTTAGAGACCCAGTACTTC
TRBV10-1	TRBD1	TRBJ2-1	-	CASSMWTGAYNEQFF	TGCGCCAGCAGTATGTGGACAGGGGCCTACAATGAGCAGTTCTTC
TRBV14	-	TRBJ2-7	-	CASSQDLGLEQYF	TGTGCCAGCAGCCAAGATTTGGGGCTCGAGCAGTACTTC
TRBV5-1	TRBD1	TRBJ2-7	-	CASSPDPPGQAYEQYF	TGCGCCAGCAGCCCGGATCCACCGGGACAGGCCTACGAGCAGTACTTC
TRBV4-2	-	TRBJ1-2	-	CASSQGADSDYGYTF	TGTGCCAGCAGCCAAGGGGCAGACAGCGACTATGGCTACACCTTC
TRBV29-1	TRBD1	TRBJ1-2	few	CSVEDRGHNYGYTF	TGCAGCGTGGAAGACAGGGGGCATAACTATGGCTACACCTTC
TRBV2	-	TRBJ2-2	-	CASSVWQGNTGELFF	TGTGCCAGCAGTGTTTGGCAGGGGAACACCGGGGAGCTGTTTTTT
TRBV7-9	TRBD1	TRBJ2-1	-	CASSQPGQGAREQFF	TGTGCCAGCAGCCAACCGGGACAGGGGGCTCGTGAGCAGTTCTTC
TRBV5-1	-	TRBJ2-2	-	CASSPFPLTGTGELFF	TGCGCCAGCAGCCCATTCCCTCTTACGGGCACCGGGGAGCTGTTTTTT
TRBV5-1	-	TRBJ2-4	-	CASSLDPGGNAKNIQYF	TGCGCCAGCAGCTTGGATCCTGGGGGCAACGCCAAAAACATTCAGTACTTC
TRBV5-1	TRBD1	TRBJ2-2	-	CASSPTGLNTGELFF	TGCGCCAGCAGCCCGACAGGGCTCAACACCGGGGAGCTGTTTTTT
TRBV21-1	-	TRBJ1-2	-	CASSKKWEEGSECNYGYTF	TGTGCCAGCAGCAAAAAATGGGAGGAGGGTTCAGAGTGTAACTATGGCTACACCTTC
TRBV2	-	TRBJ2-3	-	CASSDRDGVADTQYF	TGTGCCAGCAGTGATCGAGACGGGGTGGCAGATACGCAGTATTTT
TRBV7-2	TRBD2	TRBJ2-1	-	CASSSGLAGASFF	TGTGCCAGCAGCTCGGGACTAGCGGGAGCATCGTTCTTC
TRBV5-5	TRBD2	TRBJ2-7	-	CASSLVPGGRYEQYF	TGTGCCAGCAGCTTGGTTCCGGGGGGGCGTTACGAGCAGTACTTC
TRBV14	TRBD2	TRBJ2-7	-	CASSQYHRLAGYEQYF	TGTGCCAGCAGCCAATACCATAGACTAGCGGGATACGAGCAGTACTTC
TRBV5-5	-	TRBJ1-6	-	CASSLGPQGSASPLHF	TGTGCCAGCAGCTTGGGTCCTCAGGGGTCGGCTTCACCCCTCCACTTT
TRBV2	TRBD1	TRBJ2-1	-	CASRATGGRVNEQFF	TGTGCCAGCAGGGCGACAGGGGGGAGGGTCAATGAGCAGTTCTTC
TRBV2	-	TRBJ1-1	few	CASRGRRAEAFF	TGTGCCAGCAGGGGGCGCCGCGCTGAAGCTTTCTTT
TRBV5-1	TRBD2	TRBJ2-1	-	CASSRGLAGVGSYNEQFF	TGCGCCAGCAGCCGGGGACTAGCGGGAGTTGGCTCCTACAATGAGCAGTTCTTC
TRBV30	TRBD2	TRBJ2-5	-	CAWCTGLAGAQETQYF	TGTGCCTGGTGCACGGGGCTAGCGGGGGCACAAGAGACCCAGTACTTC
TRBV28	TRBD1	TRBJ1-2	-	CATEGARDYGYTF	TGTGCCACGGAGGGGGCTCGGGACTATGGCTACACCTTC
TRBV18	-	TRBJ1-2	once	CASSPDVQNGYTF	TGTGCCAGCTCACCCGATGTTCAGAATGGCTACACCTTC
TRBV27	TRBD1	TRBJ1-1	few	CASSTDRGLEAFF	TGTGCCAGCAGTACTGACAGGGGGCTAGAAGCTTTCTTT
TRBV7-9	TRBD2	TRBJ2-7	few	CASSLFGSGTYEQYF	TGTGCCAGCAGCTTATTTGGCAGCGGGACCTACGAGCAGTACTTC
TRBV2	TRBD2	TRBJ2-7	-	CASKGTSGGHEQYF	TGTGCCAGCAAAGGGACTAGCGGGGGCCACGAGCAGTACTTC
TRBV5-5	TRBD1	TRBJ1-2	few	CASSLVPGQNYGYTF	TGTGCCAGCAGCTTGGTCCCGGGACAGAACTATGGCTACACCTTC
TRBV6-4	-	TRBJ2-1	-	CASSDSGAPLGEQFF	TGTGCCAGCAGTGACTCGGGGGCACCTTTAGGTGAGCAGTTCTTC
TRBV27	TRBD1	TRBJ2-7	-	CASSFGQGEQYF	TGTGCCAGCAGTTTCGGACAGGGTGAGCAGTACTTC